Here is one T cell receptor beta chain with its context. The data derive from a study of cytomegalovirus exposure and HLA in healthy donors. The CDR3 is made up of 14 amino acids. V shed 5 bases, J shed 5 bases, and the junction held 2 bases outside the gene matches. Germline values: CDR1 SGHNT, CDR2 YENEEA. Repertoires were generated with immunoSEQ multiplex PCR, while TCRdb's copy carries only in-frame clones and drops some. This table holds around 190,000 clones, around nine tenths found once. The source is a man aged 25-45 years in good health and CMV-seropositive. Sequences were obtained from PBMCs. The rearrangement uses TRBV11-3 and TRBJ2-1; 11 bases align to TRBD2. CDR3 bases: TGTGCCAGCAGCCAGGGACTAGCGGACAATGAGCAGTTCTTC. This translates into CASSQGLADNEQFF.